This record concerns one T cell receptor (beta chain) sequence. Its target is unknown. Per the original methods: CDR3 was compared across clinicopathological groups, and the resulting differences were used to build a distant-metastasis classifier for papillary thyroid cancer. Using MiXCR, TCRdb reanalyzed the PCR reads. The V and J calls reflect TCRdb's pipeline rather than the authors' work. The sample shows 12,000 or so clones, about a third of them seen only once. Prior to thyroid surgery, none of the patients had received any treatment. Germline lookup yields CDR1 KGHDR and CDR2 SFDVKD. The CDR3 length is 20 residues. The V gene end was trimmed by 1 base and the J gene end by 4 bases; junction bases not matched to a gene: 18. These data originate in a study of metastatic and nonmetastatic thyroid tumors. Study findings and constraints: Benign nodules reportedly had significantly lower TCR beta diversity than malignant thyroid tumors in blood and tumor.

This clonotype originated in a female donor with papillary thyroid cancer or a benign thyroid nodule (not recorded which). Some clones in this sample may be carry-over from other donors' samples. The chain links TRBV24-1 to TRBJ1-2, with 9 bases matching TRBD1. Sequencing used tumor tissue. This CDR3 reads CATSDFLPGDRVNCGYGYTF. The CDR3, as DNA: TGTGCCACCAGTGATTTCCTGCCGGGGGACAGGGTTAATTGCGGCTATGGCTACACCTTC.